The 27 T cell receptor beta chains below all came from one sample that was sequenced in a study of T cell responses to AZD1222 COVID-19 vaccine (dated by TCRdb to 2020 to 2023). The time point label, read with the paper, signifies: about 28 days (+/-7) after the second vaccine dose. The library was prepared using the immunoSEQ multiplex PCR assay. In its TCRdb copy, this immuneACCESS table keeps in-frame sequences only and misses some clones. Where compared with another copy, unresolved V genes explain less than half of these, and the others have no known cause. The sample table contains nearly 110,000 clones; only one count was recorded for around nine tenths of them. The ten largest make up approximately 5.6% of the sample. This specimen consisted of peripheral blood, obtained 28 days after the second AZD1222 dose. The receptors were sampled from an adult who received the AZD1222 COVID-19 vaccine.

In nucleotides, the CDR3 is TGCGCCAGCAGCCAACGACAGGCGGGAGCGTCTGCCTACGAGCAGTACTTC. This gives the protein CASSQRQAGASAYEQYF. The gene calls are TRBV4-3 and TRBJ2-7; the D gene is possibly TRBD2 (7 bases). CDR3 length: 17 amino acids. Trimming took off 2 bases at V and 2 bases at J, with 19 bases between the two ends. Per the germline V gene, CDR1 is LGHNA and CDR2 is YSLEER.

The chain combines TRBV19 with TRBJ1-1; D is uncertain. The CDR3 is 15 amino acids. From germline, CDR1 is LNHDA and CDR2 SQIVND (reference sequence). V was clipped by 4 bases and J by 0 bases, with 12 bases between them. In nucleotides, the CDR3 is TGTGCCAGTAGTACCATCCCTGATATGAACACTGAAGCTTTCTTT. Encoded protein: CASSTIPDMNTEAFF.

V is TRBV6-5 and J is TRBJ2-7; a possible D gene is TRBD1 (6 bases). V dropped 4 bases and J dropped 3 bases, with 10 bases sitting between them. The CDR3 sequence is 13 residues long. CDR1 is MNHEY, CDR2 SVGAGI, per germline. The DNA for the CDR3 is TGTGCCAGCAGTTCCCGGGACAACTACGAGCAGTACTTC. Its protein product is CASSSRDNYEQYF.

The V gene is TRBV29-1, the J gene TRBJ1-5; D is undetermined. CDR1 SQVTM and CDR2 ANQGSEA come from the germline V gene. V was pared by 4 bases and J by 0 bases, with 7 bases between. The CDR3 spans 13 residues. The CDR3 bases are TGCAGCGTTGGGACGGTTAGCAATCAGCCCCAGCATTTT. Residues: CSVGTVSNQPQHF.

J is TRBJ2-2 and V is TRBV19; D not resolved. This CDR3 spans 15 amino acids. The germline CDR1 and CDR2 sequences are LNHDA and SQIVND (reference sequence). V lost 5 bases and J lost 3, with 13 bases in between. The CDR3 DNA reads as TGTGCCAGTAGTCGGCAGGCGGCTTACACCGGGGAGCTGTTTTTT. Translated: CASSRQAAYTGELFF.

This clone appeared once. V usage is TRBV27 and J usage is TRBJ1-2, with 11 positions matching TRBD1. J lost 3 bases, V lost 8 bases, and 14 bases had no gene match. CDR1 is MNHEY and CDR2 is SMNVEV in the germline V gene (reference sequence). CDR3 length: 17 residues. The DNA for the CDR3 is TGTGCCAGCGGAAGACCGGGACAGGGGGTTTTTGACTATGGCTACACCTTC. Protein product: CASGRPGQGVFDYGYTF.

A single count supports this clone. The chain links TRBV4-2 to TRBJ1-2; a weak D match, TRBD1 (6 bases). Germline assignment: CDR1 LGHNA and CDR2 YNFKEQ. V lost 1 base and J 6 bases, leaving 15 bases between the germline ends. CDR3 length equals 15 residues. The chain's CDR3 is CASSQGTGANDGYTF. The CDR3 DNA reads as TGTGCCAGCAGCCAAGGTACGGGGGCCAACGATGGCTACACCTTC.

The genes are TRBV5-4 and TRBJ1-2; D uncertain. Germline loops: CDR1 SGHNT, CDR2 YYREEE (reference sequence). Trimming cost V 4 bases and J 3 bases, with 10 bases left between them. CDR3 length: 13 amino acids. CDR3: CASSPGPDYGYTF. In nucleotides, the CDR3 is TGTGCCAGCAGCCCTGGACCGGACTATGGCTACACCTTC.

CDR3 nucleotide sequence: TGTGCCAGCAGCCGGACTAGCGGGATTTCCTACGAGCAGTACTTC. It codes for CASSRTSGISYEQYF. The chain has TRBV7-2 and TRBJ2-7, with 12 bases lining up with TRBD2. CDR3 size: 15 residues. The trim removed 5 bases at V and 1 base at J, leaving 3 bases unmatched. Germline assignment: CDR1 SGHTA and CDR2 FQGNSA.

J is TRBJ2-1 and V is TRBV3-1 (or the pseudogene TRBV3-2); D uncertain. V was clipped by 1 base and J by 10 bases, with 8 bases between them. The CDR3 runs to 12 residues. Germline CDR1 reads LGHDT; CDR2 reads YNNKEL (reference sequence). The CDR3 protein is CASSQVLGEQFF. The DNA for the CDR3 is TGTGCCAGCAGCCAAGTATTGGGGGAGCAGTTCTTC.

The rearrangement joins TRBV3-1 (or the pseudogene TRBV3-2) to TRBJ1-2; TRBD1 matches 7 bases. Germline V CDR1 and CDR2: LGHDT, YNNKEL (reference sequence). J was trimmed by 3 bases and V by 10 bases; bases with no gene match: 2. This CDR3 contains 11 residues. This chain's CDR3 is CATTGHYGYTF. CDR3 DNA: TGTGCCACGACAGGGCACTATGGCTACACCTTC.

The chain is built from TRBV10-3 and TRBJ2-5, with D possibly called TRBD1 or TRBD2 (5 bases each). Trimming removed 6 bases from V and 2 bases from J, with 16 bases in between. The CDR3 extends over 15 amino acids. CDR1 ENHRY and CDR2 SYGVKD come from the germline V gene. This CDR3 reads CAIREGTVPQETQYF. For the CDR3, the DNA is TGTGCCATCAGGGAAGGGACCGTGCCTCAAGAGACCCAGTACTTC.

The chain combines TRBV7-6 with TRBJ1-4; no firm D call. This CDR3 has 14 residues. Germline V gives CDR1 SGHVS, CDR2 FNYEAQ. Trimming pared 4 bases from V and 5 bases from J, leaving 11 bases between. The CDR3 sequence: CASSSPTGNEKLFF. The CDR3 bases are TGTGCCAGCAGCTCCCCCACGGGAAATGAAAAACTGTTTTTT.

The chain has TRBV6-4 and TRBJ1-2; D might be TRBD1 (6 bases). Germline CDR1 and CDR2: MRHNA and SNTAGT. V gave up 0 bases and J gave up 4 bases, with 9 bases separating them. This CDR3 has 14 amino acids. The CDR3: CASSDSVQGYGYTF. The CDR3 DNA is TGTGCCAGCAGTGACTCGGTACAGGGCTATGGCTACACCTTC.

CDR3 nucleotides: TGTGCCATCCACAGGGGGCCCCGGAACACTGAAGCTTTCTTT. This gives the protein CAIHRGPRNTEAFF. J is TRBJ1-1 and V is TRBV10-3, with 9 bases aligning to TRBD1. There are 14 residues in the CDR3. Unmatched junction bases numbered 5, after V lost 8 bases and J lost 1 base. Germline CDR1 and CDR2: ENHRY and SYGVKD.

This sequence joins TRBV6-5 and TRBJ2-1; D unclear. The CDR3 totals 12 residues. The germline V gene encodes CDR1 MNHEY and CDR2 SVGAGI. Trimming removed 0 bases from V and 8 bases from J, with 5 bases in between. Here the CDR3 reads CASSYSGHEQFF. As DNA, the CDR3 is TGTGCCAGCAGTTACTCAGGCCATGAGCAGTTCTTC.

The chain joins TRBV5-1 to TRBJ2-4; no clear D. The ends were cut back, 4 bases at V and 6 bases at J, with 17 bases in the middle. The CDR3 totals 15 residues. Germline CDR1 SGHRS, CDR2 YFSETQ. The DNA of the CDR3 is TGCGCCAGCAGCCCCCGGGTGGGGTTCTTAAACATTCAGTACTTC. Its translation: CASSPRVGFLNIQYF.

The CDR3: CASSTRDNTEAFF. The CDR3 coding sequence is TGTGCCAGCAGCACCCGGGACAACACTGAAGCTTTCTTT. This chain uses TRBV7-9 with TRBJ1-1; possible D gene TRBD1, 5 bases. V lost 5 bases and J 2 bases, leaving 9 bases between the germline ends. The CDR3 is 13 residues long. CDR1 is SEHNR, CDR2 FQNEAQ, per germline (reference sequence).

The chain uses TRBV9 and TRBJ2-4; D not certain. The CDR3 is 14 amino acids. The V and J ends lost 0 bases and 7 bases respectively, with 11 bases between them. CDR1 is SGDLS and CDR2 is YYNGEE in the germline V gene. The CDR3 DNA follows: TGTGCCAGCAGCGTAGGGCAGAATGAGAACATTCAGTACTTC. Translating it yields CASSVGQNENIQYF.

This chain links TRBV7-2 with TRBJ2-7; D might be TRBD1 (6 bases). CDR1 and CDR2 (germline): SGHTA, FQGNSA. The CDR3 length is 13 residues. The ends were cut back, 4 bases at V and 4 bases at J, with 11 bases in the middle. The CDR3 DNA follows: TGTGCCAGCAGCTCGTTACAGGGTTACGAGCAGTACTTC. Encoded protein: CASSSLQGYEQYF.

This clone was observed a single time. This chain joins TRBV15 and TRBJ1-5; D not certain. The V end lost 8 bases, the J end lost 0 bases, and 17 bases lay between the germline ends. The V gene's germline CDR1 is LNHNV and CDR2 YYDKDF (reference sequence). This CDR3 spans 16 amino acids. CDR3 protein: CATSGKRAYSNQPQHF. For the CDR3, the DNA is TGTGCCACCTCTGGGAAAAGGGCTTATAGCAATCAGCCCCAGCATTTT. The full variable domain, completed using reference TRBV15 and TRBJ1-5, is DAMVIQNPRYQVTQFGKPVTLSCSQTLNHNVMYWYQQKSSQAPKLLFHYYDKDFNNEADTPDNFQSRRPNTSFCFLDIRSPGLGDTAMYLCATSGKRAYSNQPQHFGDGTRLSIL.

The rearrangement uses TRBV18 and TRBJ2-2, with 9 bases lining up with TRBD1. Trimming at V came to 3 bases and at J to 6 bases, leaving 14 bases not matched to a gene. The CDR3 runs to 18 residues. Looked up from germline, CDR1 is KGHSH and CDR2 is LQKENI. This chain's CDR3 is CASSPTALTGGLAGELFF. The CDR3 bases are TGTGCCAGCTCACCTACAGCCCTAACAGGGGGCTTGGCCGGGGAGCTGTTTTTT.

This clone was seen only a few times. V and J are TRBV9 and TRBJ1-1, with D maybe TRBD1 (6 bases). This CDR3 has 14 amino acids. The germline V gene encodes CDR1 SGDLS and CDR2 YYNGEE. The germline V and J ends were trimmed by 0 bases and 6 bases, with 12 bases remaining between them. The CDR3 nucleotides are TGTGCCAGCAGCGTAGAGGGGGGATCCGCTGAAGCTTTCTTT. It specifies CASSVEGGSAEAFF. The whole variable domain, remainder taken from reference TRBV9 and TRBJ1-1, is DSGVTQTPKHLITATGQRVTLRCSPRSGDLSVYWYQQSLDQGLQFLIQYYNGEERAKGNILERFSAQQFPDLHSELNLSSLELGDSALYFCASSVEGGSAEAFFGQGTRLTVV.

This clone appeared once. The chain links TRBV11-2 to TRBJ2-1; the match to TRBD2 covers 12 bases. J lost 9 bases, V lost 6 bases, and 9 bases had no gene match. Germline V gene sequence: CDR1 SGHAT, CDR2 FQNNGV. CDR3 length equals 15 residues. The CDR3 DNA follows: TGTGCCAGCAGTCGAACGACTAGCGGGAGTCGTGAGCAGTTCTTC. It translates to CASSRTTSGSREQFF.

The chain carries TRBV5-4 and TRBJ2-2; 8 nucleotides agree with TRBD2. This CDR3 spans 14 amino acids. The ends lost 4 bases at V and 4 bases at J; junction bases unmatched: 3. CDR1 is SGHNT and CDR2 is YYREEE in the germline V gene (reference sequence). CDR3 protein: CASSAGGATGELFF. The DNA for the CDR3 is TGTGCCAGCAGCGCCGGGGGGGCCACCGGGGAGCTGTTTTTT.

V and J are TRBV6-5 and TRBJ2-7, with 13 bases fitting TRBD2. Losses at the gene ends were 10 bases for V and 5 bases for J; bases not matched to a gene: 8. The CDR3 extends over 14 amino acids. Per the germline V gene, CDR1 is MNHEY and CDR2 is SVGAGI. The chain's CDR3 is CATSKGLAGNEQYF. CDR3 bases: TGTGCCACCTCGAAGGGACTAGCGGGAAACGAGCAGTACTTC.

The chain has TRBV18 and TRBJ2-7; no clear D gene. The germline CDR1 and CDR2 sequences are KGHSH and LQKENI. The CDR3 loop spans 14 amino acids. Trimming pared 5 bases from V and 0 bases from J, leaving 11 bases between. CDR3 DNA sequence: TGTGCCAGCTCATATCAAGGTAACTCCTACGAGCAGTACTTC. Translating it yields CASSYQGNSYEQYF.